This T cell receptor (beta chain) emerged from a study of shared clonotypes between healthy human individuals. The method was immunoSEQ multiplex PCR; TCRdb's version includes in-frame clones alone and lacks a portion of them. The sample lists about 560,000 clones, just over 75% occurring once. HIV-negative, healthy adults without recent acute infections or vaccinations were the donors. This TCR derives from a woman aged 35 to 49 in good health. Some clones in this sample may be carry-over from other donors' samples. The sequenced sample was PBMCs.

The CDR3 spells CASSPRRDLNTGELFF. The CDR3 bases are TGTGCCAGCAGCCCACGGCGGGATTTGAACACCGGGGAGCTGTTTTTT. This chain links TRBV7-8 with TRBJ2-2, with D possibly matching TRBD2 (6 bases). V lost 5 bases and J 1 base, leaving 14 bases between the germline ends. This CDR3 has 16 amino acids. CDR1 and CDR2 from the germline V gene are SGHVS and FQNEAQ.